The subject of this entry is one TCR beta chain. This clonotype was observed at least ten times. There is no known antigen for this receptor. No clone much larger than this one lies a single base away; base qualities are absent. This sample was included in a study of T cells in Graves' hyperthyroidism and ophthalmopathy (dated by TCRdb to between 2018 and 2021). For context, the study as a whole: Peripheral blood samples were taken at the time of initial diagnosis, prior to any treatment. TCR V-J signatures able to tell the groups apart were searched for in a discovery cohort of 95 to 100 patients, of whom roughly 42 had Graves' ophthalmopathy and about 60 had stable Graves' hyperthyroidism. An independent validation cohort of 18 to 20 hyperthyroidism patients and about 16 patients who later progressed to ophthalmopathy tested prospective prediction of ophthalmopathy. In several Graves' hyperthyroidism patients, the study also compared T-cell repertoires from thyroid tissue with T-cell repertoires from blood. The roughly 100 discovery patients were randomly split 7:3 into training and test sets. The paper reports TCR Vbeta CDR3 sequencing of roughly 140 peripheral blood samples: under 45 ophthalmopathy, fewer than 80 hyperthyroidism and approximately 17 progressor patients. After sampling, hyperthyroidism patients received methimazole starting at 30 mg daily, and ophthalmopathy patients received high-dose intravenous methylprednisolone. Overall results and qualifications from the work: Most expanded thyroid clonotypes (frequency above 0.001) were also detected in blood, a finding suggesting that blood repertoires may reflect thyroid immune responses. A model built on a 13 V-J signature distinguished ophthalmopathy from stable hyperthyroidism, reaching 85% to 90% sensitivity and about 81% specificity in cross-validation and 80%/75% in testing. In validation, the model predicted progression to ophthalmopathy with about 71% sensitivity and less than 75% specificity, a median of 6.5 months before onset. No statistical method was used to fix the sample size in advance, and group allocation was not hidden from the investigators.

The TCR beta CDR3 regions were amplified from RNA transcripts. The first round of RT-PCR for the TCR CDR3 was performed with the HTBI primer set and the Qiagen OneStep RT-PCR kit. The libraries were constructed in a second round of multiplex PCR and then size-selected and purified. Sequencing of the libraries was done on an Illumina HiSeq2000 using paired-end 100 bp reads. In the original analysis: Raw data were processed with SOAPnuke, discarding reads with adapters, uncalled bases, mean Phred below 15, or no exact constant-primer or identifier match. COPE v1.2.5 was used to merge the high-quality paired reads, and each unique nucleotide sequence was defined as a clonotype. MiTCR v1.1 was used to align clonotypes to the IMGT TRBV, TRBD and TRBJ reference segments. Analysis was restricted to V-J combinations with a frequency above 0.0001, which covered 98% to 99.2% of repertoires. The TCS score was defined as the ratio of F50 (clonal expansion) to E x V (chaos), calculated using BLOSUM62-based TCRdist between CDR3 peptides within each V-J. Welch's t-statistics and random forest reduced roughly 500 V-J features to 13, which were used in a naive Bayes classifier (R e1071). TCRdb passed the public sequencing reads through fastp at Q25 and MiXCR, retaining productive beta sequences. One record per CDR3 amino acid sequence lists the most common genes and DNA. None of the V and J calls come from the authors' own analysis; TCRdb made them. Recorded for this sample are around 250,000 distinct CDR3 sequences; approximately 25% of them occurred a single time. The ten largest clones capture about a third of the sample.

Including the terminal cysteine and phenylalanine, the CDR3 comprises 11 residues. The retained sequence is limited to the CDR3, 33 bases, with the frame set at the first base. The CDR1 and CDR2 encoded by the germline V gene (reference sequence) are GTSNPN and SVGIG. V drops 2 bases and J drops 8 bases, leaving 9 bases in between. Ophthalmopathy patients had moderately to severely active disease, Clinical Activity Score of at least 3, NOSPECS grade of at least 4, and duration under 3 months. Patients with uncontrolled infections, other autoimmune diseases, pregnancy or lactation were excluded. Clinical symptoms, serum thyroxine and TRAb, thyroid ultrasound, and orbital computed tomography formed the basis for the diagnoses. Ficoll-Paque density gradient centrifugation was used to isolate PBMCs from approximately 11 ml of fresh peripheral blood. Total RNA was extracted using Trizol reagent, and RNA quality was assessed on an Agilent 2100 Bioanalyzer.

Sequencing input: blood. The V gene is TRBV30 and the J gene is TRBJ1-1, with TRBD1 tentatively as D gene (5 bases match). The receptor comes from a woman in her 40s with Graves' ophthalmopathy. The DNA sequence is given as TGTGCCTGGAGTTTCCGGGGCGAAGCTTTCTTT. This gives the protein CAWSFRGEAFF.